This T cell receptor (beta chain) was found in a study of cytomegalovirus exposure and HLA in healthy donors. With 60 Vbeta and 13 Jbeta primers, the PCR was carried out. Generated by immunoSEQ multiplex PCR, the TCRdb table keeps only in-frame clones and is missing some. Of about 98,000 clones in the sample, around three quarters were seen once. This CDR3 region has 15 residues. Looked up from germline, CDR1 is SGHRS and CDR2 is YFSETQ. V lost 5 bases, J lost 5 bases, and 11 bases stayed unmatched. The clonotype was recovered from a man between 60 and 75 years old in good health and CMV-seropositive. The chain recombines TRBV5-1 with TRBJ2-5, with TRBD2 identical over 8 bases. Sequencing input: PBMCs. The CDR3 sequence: CASSQTSREGETQYF. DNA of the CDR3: TGCGCCAGCAGTCAGACTAGTCGGGAGGGGGAGACCCAGTACTTC. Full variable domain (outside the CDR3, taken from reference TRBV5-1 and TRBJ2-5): KAGVTQTPRYLIKTRGQQVTLSCSPISGHRSVSWYQQTPGQGLQFLFEYFSETQRNKGNFPGRFSGRQFSNSRSEMNVSTLELGDSALYLCASSQTSREGETQYFGPGTRLLVL.